Listed below are T cell receptor beta chains from one sample, sequenced in a study of cytomegalovirus exposure and HLA in healthy donors. This table comes from immunoSEQ multiplex PCR, and its TCRdb copy is limited to in-frame clones, with some not included. The sample has approximately 90,000 clones, roughly 76% seen once. Input material: PBMCs. All receptors come from a male donor in good health and CMV-seronegative. CDR3s include the opening cysteine and the closing phenylalanine or tryptophan. The order of the fields is D gene, V gene, clone size, CDR3 length, J gene, CDR3 protein, CDR3 DNA. A D gene is named only where the DNA matches it firmly. Some rows have no size entry. The others give once, few or many, or a class for an expanded clone.

NA	TRBV2	NA	16	TRBJ2-2	CASRPGQSRSTGELFF	TGTGCCAGCAGACCAGGACAGTCCCGGAGCACCGGGGAGCTGTTTTTT
NA	TRBV2	NA	16	TRBJ1-5	CASSEEEWRVSQPQHF	TGTGCCAGCAGTGAAGAAGAGTGGAGGGTGAGCCAGCCCCAGCATTTT
NA	TRBV7-2	NA	13	TRBJ2-1	CASSLAPRSEQFF	TGTGCCAGCAGCTTAGCGCCTAGATCTGAGCAGTTCTTC
TRBD1	TRBV6-1	NA	15	TRBJ1-4	CASSEEGQGLRKLFF	TGTGCCAGCAGTGAAGAAGGACAGGGATTGAGAAAACTGTTTTTT
NA	TRBV7-2	few	15	TRBJ2-1	CASSLVPLASNEQFF	TGTGCCAGCAGCTTAGTGCCTCTAGCCTCCAATGAGCAGTTCTTC
NA	TRBV6-1	NA	12	TRBJ1-5	CASKAGNEPQHF	TGTGCCAGCAAAGCAGGGAATGAGCCCCAGCATTTT
TRBD1	TRBV28	NA	14	TRBJ1-2	CASSWANRGYGYTF	TGTGCCAGCAGTTGGGCAAACAGGGGTTATGGCTACACCTTC
NA	TRBV5-5	NA	13	TRBJ1-1	CASSFVDSPEAFF	TGTGCCAGCAGCTTCGTGGACAGCCCTGAAGCTTTCTTT
TRBD1	TRBV7-9	NA	15	TRBJ1-5	CASSSFDRANQPQHF	TGTGCCAGCAGCTCCTTCGACAGGGCAAATCAGCCCCAGCATTTT
TRBD1	TRBV18	once	15	TRBJ1-1	CASSPQGTGSIEAFF	TGTGCCAGCTCACCTCAAGGGACAGGGAGTATTGAAGCTTTCTTT
NA	TRBV6-6	once	14	TRBJ1-5	CASRDRGSNQPQHF	TGTGCCAGCAGGGATCGCGGTAGCAATCAGCCCCAGCATTTT
NA	TRBV7-2	NA	15	TRBJ1-1	CASSLGQGGGTEAFF	TGTGCCAGCAGCTTAGGTCAGGGAGGAGGAACTGAAGCTTTCTTT
NA	TRBV30	NA	11	TRBJ1-1	CAWNSAPEAFF	TGTGCCTGGAACTCTGCCCCTGAAGCTTTCTTT
NA	TRBV9	once	15	TRBJ1-3	CASSVVGVSGNTIYF	TGTGCCAGCAGCGTAGTCGGGGTCTCTGGAAACACCATATATTTT
TRBD1	TRBV28	NA	14	TRBJ1-1	CASFPGQQNTEAFF	TGTGCCAGCTTCCCGGGACAGCAGAACACTGAAGCTTTCTTT
TRBD1	TRBV7-9	NA	14	TRBJ1-2	CASSNIGQGTGYTF	TGTGCCAGCAGCAACATAGGACAGGGTACAGGCTACACCTTC
TRBD1	TRBV29-1	NA	13	TRBJ1-1	CSVPRTGGPEAFF	TGCAGCGTGCCACGGACAGGGGGTCCTGAAGCTTTCTTT
TRBD1	TRBV5-5	few	16	TRBJ1-3	CASSATQGVSGNTIYF	TGTGCCAGCAGCGCCACACAGGGGGTCTCTGGAAACACCATATATTTT
TRBD1	TRBV19	NA	15	TRBJ1-5	CASSIGPGGRQPQHF	TGTGCCAGTAGTATAGGGCCAGGGGGTCGTCAGCCCCAGCATTTT
TRBD2	TRBV5-8	once	14	TRBJ2-3	CASSLGTSADTQYF	TGTGCCAGCAGCTTGGGGACTAGTGCAGATACGCAGTATTTT
TRBD2	TRBV5-1	NA	15	TRBJ2-2	CASSPPGGGTGELFF	TGCGCCAGCAGCCCCCCGGGAGGGGGCACCGGGGAGCTGTTTTTT
NA	TRBV5-4	NA	14	TRBJ1-1	CASSPSGGRTEAFF	TGTGCCAGCAGCCCCAGCGGGGGTCGCACTGAAGCTTTCTTT
NA	TRBV10-3	medium-sized	17	TRBJ2-3	CAISESRGRETSDTQYF	TGTGCCATCAGTGAGTCTAGGGGGAGAGAAACTTCAGATACGCAGTATTTT
TRBD1	TRBV28	NA	17	TRBJ1-1	CASSLSTGTGANTEAFF	TGTGCCAGCAGTCTCTCTACCGGGACAGGGGCGAACACTGAAGCTTTCTTT
TRBD1	TRBV5-6	NA	16	TRBJ1-1	CASSYPGQGTGTEAFF	TGTGCCAGCAGCTATCCGGGACAGGGTACGGGTACTGAAGCTTTCTTT
NA	TRBV6-1	once	14	TRBJ2-5	CASPPGGRQETQYF	TGTGCCAGCCCCCCGGGGGGCCGGCAAGAGACCCAGTACTTC
NA	TRBV5-1	few	14	TRBJ1-1	CASSLGDGLGEAFF	TGCGCCAGCAGCTTGGGAGACGGTCTCGGGGAAGCTTTCTTT
NA	TRBV6-1	NA	13	TRBJ2-4	CASSEENRNIQYF	TGTGCCAGCAGTGAAGAAAACAGAAACATTCAGTACTTC
TRBD2	TRBV18	NA	16	TRBJ2-3	CASSQLAGGFTDTQYF	TGTGCCAGCTCACAACTAGCGGGGGGCTTCACAGATACGCAGTATTTT
NA	TRBV5-6	few	15	TRBJ2-7	CASSLGFGTTREQYF	TGTGCCAGCAGCTTGGGTTTCGGGACAACCCGCGAGCAGTACTTC
NA	TRBV11-2	few	16	TRBJ2-3	CASRLHPGDPTDTQYF	TGTGCCAGCAGGCTTCATCCAGGGGACCCCACAGATACGCAGTATTTT
TRBD2	TRBV7-2	NA	18	TRBJ2-5	CASSLMTSGPRGQETQYF	TGTGCCAGCAGCTTAATGACTAGCGGGCCAAGGGGCCAAGAGACCCAGTACTTC
NA	TRBV7-9	once	16	TRBJ1-6	CSSSLIGSPLNSPLHF	TGTTCCAGCAGCTTAATCGGGTCTCCGTTAAATTCACCCCTCCACTTT
TRBD1	TRBV5-5	few	14	TRBJ1-2	CASRSQTGAGGYTF	TGTGCCAGCAGGTCTCAGACAGGGGCAGGAGGCTACACCTTC
NA	TRBV9	NA	18	TRBJ2-2	CASSLPRDSRTNTGELFF	TGTGCCAGCAGCCTCCCTCGGGACTCAAGAACGAACACCGGGGAGCTGTTTTTT
NA	TRBV2	once	12	TRBJ1-5	CASRSPNQPQHF	TGTGCCAGTAGGAGTCCTAATCAGCCCCAGCATTTT
NA	TRBV10-3	NA	15	TRBJ2-3	CAISGGPGEADTQYF	TGTGCCATCAGTGGAGGTCCCGGGGAAGCAGATACGCAGTATTTT
NA	TRBV5-4	once	13	TRBJ2-7	CASRLGSRGEQYF	TGTGCCAGCAGACTCGGAAGCAGGGGCGAGCAGTACTTC
TRBD1	TRBV9	few	15	TRBJ1-3	CASSVEGGTGNTIYF	TGTGCCAGCAGCGTAGAAGGGGGCACTGGAAACACCATATATTTT
NA	TRBV10-3	NA	15	TRBJ2-3	CAISGMESSTDTQYF	TGTGCCATCAGTGGTATGGAGTCTAGCACAGATACGCAGTATTTT
NA	TRBV28	NA	16	TRBJ1-1	CASSPWGGGLPLEAFF	TGTGCCAGCAGTCCGTGGGGGGGAGGACTGCCACTTGAAGCTTTCTTT